One and the same sample provided the 13 T cell receptor beta chains below, sequenced in a study of cytomegalovirus exposure and HLA in healthy donors. Using immunoSEQ multiplex PCR, the repertoire was profiled, and TCRdb retains in-frame clones only, with some absent. There are a few hundred thousand clones in the sample; around 86% occur only once, and more than 0.8% lies in the top ten. The sample comprised PBMCs. Receptor source: a woman aged 18-29 years in good health and CMV-seronegative.

V and J are TRBV19 and TRBJ2-2; the match to TRBD2 covers 8 bases. The germline gives CDR1 LNHDA, CDR2 SQIVND (reference sequence). The CDR3 is made up of 18 amino acids. Germline trimming cut 0 bases from V and 3 bases from J; bases unmatched to any gene: 9. The CDR3 is CASSIEASGSAYTGELFF. In DNA, the CDR3 is TGTGCCAGTAGTATAGAGGCCAGCGGGAGTGCCTACACCGGGGAGCTGTTTTTT.

This clone was detected only once. The J gene is TRBJ1-4, the V gene TRBV28, with no clear D. The germline V gene encodes CDR1 MDHEN and CDR2 SYDVKM. This CDR3 region has 14 residues. With 5 bases removed from V and 3 bases from J, the gap between germline ends came to 10 bases. CDR3 amino acids: CASSPIRANEKLFF. The CDR3, as DNA: TGTGCCAGCAGTCCCATACGGGCTAATGAAAAACTGTTTTTT.

CDR3 DNA sequence: TGTGCCAGCAGCTTAACCGGGAGGGCCAACTACGAGCAGTACTTC. Its protein is CASSLTGRANYEQYF. The gene calls are TRBV11-2 and TRBJ2-7; 8 nucleotides match TRBD2. The J segment lost 3 bases and the V segment lost 2 bases, leaving 6 bases of the junction unmatched. This CDR3 has 15 amino acids. Germline values: CDR1 SGHAT, CDR2 FQNNGV.

This clone appeared many times. The chain combines TRBV20-1 with TRBJ1-2, with D possibly TRBD1 on 6 matching bases. Looked up from germline, CDR1 is DFQATT and CDR2 is SNEGSKA (reference sequence). V was shortened by 6 bases and J by 11 bases, with 16 bases between the two germline ends. This CDR3 region has 11 residues. CDR3: CSAPGGAGYTF. In DNA form, the CDR3 reads TGCAGTGCCCCGGGGGGGGCGGGGTACACCTTC.

V and J are TRBV6-1 and TRBJ2-3; no clear D gene. The CDR3 covers 14 residues. The germline CDR1 and CDR2 sequences are MNHNS and SASEGT. V was shortened by 6 bases and J by 10 bases, with 20 bases between the two germline ends. CDR3 in DNA: TGTGCCAGCAGAGCGACGCCCTCCGAACGGGCGCAGTATTTT. Translation: CASRATPSERAQYF.

The V gene is TRBV19, the J gene TRBJ2-7; 10 nucleotides align to TRBD2. CDR3 length: 16 amino acids. The J segment lost 3 bases and the V segment lost 0 bases, leaving 5 bases of the junction unmatched. Germline V gene sequence: CDR1 LNHDA, CDR2 SQIVND (reference sequence). The CDR3 DNA sequence: TGTGCCAGTAGTATAGATCCTAGCGGGAGCTTCTACGAGCAGTACTTC. Amino acid sequence: CASSIDPSGSFYEQYF.

The chain combines TRBV5-8 with TRBJ1-1; D gene ambiguous. Germline V CDR1 and CDR2: SGHTS, YDEGEE. V shed 0 bases and J shed 6 bases, with 12 bases lying between them. The CDR3 contains 14 residues. The CDR3 DNA reads TGTGCCAGCAGCTTGGGTAACAGAATACCTGAAGCTTTCTTT. It codes for CASSLGNRIPEAFF.

This chain connects TRBV19 to TRBJ1-2, with a possible D match to TRBD1 (6 bases). Trimming took off 8 bases at V and 2 bases at J, with 15 bases between the two ends. In germline, CDR1 is LNHDA, CDR2 SQIVND (reference sequence). The CDR3 is 14 amino acids. The CDR3 DNA reads TGTGCCAGTCACCGGGACAAGACCAACTATGGCTACACCTTC. Amino acids: CASHRDKTNYGYTF. Complete variable domain (other parts from reference TRBV19 and TRBJ1-2): DGGITQSPKYLFRKEGQNVTLSCEQNLNHDAMYWYRQDPGQGLRLIYYSQIVNDFQKGDIAEGYSVSREKKESFPLTVTSAQKNPTAFYLCASHRDKTNYGYTFGSGTRLTVV.

The rearrangement uses TRBV6-1 and TRBJ2-7; D remains unclear. The germline V gene has CDR1 MNHNS and CDR2 SASEGT. CDR3 length equals 14 residues. V lost 7 bases and J lost 0, with 13 bases in between. Written as DNA, the CDR3 is TGTGCCAGCATCCCAACACGGAGCTCCTACGAGCAGTACTTC. Translating gives CASIPTRSSYEQYF.

The count of this clone is one. The rearrangement joins TRBV18 to TRBJ2-5; TRBD1 matches 8 bases. The germline CDR1 and CDR2 sequences are KGHSH and LQKENI. Trimming took 6 bases from V and 1 from J; bases not matched to a gene: 13. This CDR3 is 17 amino acids long. CDR3 residues: CASSPFYGQGRQETQYF. The CDR3 nucleotides are TGTGCCAGCTCCCCATTCTACGGACAGGGACGCCAAGAGACCCAGTACTTC.

The chain employs TRBV29-1 and TRBJ2-2, with 7 bases that match TRBD2. CDR1 and CDR2 from the germline V gene are SQVTM and ANQGSEA. V lost 6 bases and J lost 5; bases outside the gene matches: 9. This CDR3 region has 14 residues. The DNA of the CDR3 is TGCAGCGTGAGAGGCAGGGAGGGGACCGGGGAGCTGTTTTTT. Translating gives CSVRGREGTGELFF.

V usage is TRBV7-9 and J usage is TRBJ2-3, with D perhaps matching TRBD2 (5 bases). Germline V CDR1 and CDR2: SEHNR, FQNEAQ (reference sequence). This CDR3 spans 15 amino acids. Trimming removed 1 base from V and 7 bases from J, with 15 bases in between. The DNA of the CDR3 is TGTGCCAGCAGCTTAGTGAGTGGGAGCGCCAATACGCAGTATTTT. Translating gives CASSLVSGSANTQYF. The full variable domain, its missing parts supplied by reference TRBV7-9 and TRBJ2-3, is DTGVSQNPRHKITKRGQNVTFRCDPISEHNRLYWYRQTLGQGPEFLTYFQNEAQLEKSRLLSDRFSAERPKGSFSTLEIQRTEQGDSAMYLCASSLVSGSANTQYFGPGTRLTVL.

This sequence joins TRBV7-2 and TRBJ1-5; D remains ambiguous. The V end lost 1 base, the J end lost 7 bases, and 14 bases lay between the germline ends. This CDR3 region has 15 residues. Germline CDR1 SGHTA, CDR2 FQGNSA. The DNA of the CDR3 is TGTGCCAGCAGCTTAGACCGGGGATGGCGACAGCCCCAGCATTTT. It yields the protein CASSLDRGWRQPQHF.